This TCR beta chain emerged from a study of T cell responses to AZD1222 COVID-19 vaccine. Findings and limits, study-wide: Among the donors, most were white British and more were female, and clonal diversity was possibly underestimated. Two AZD1222 administrations were followed by greater Spike-specific TCR breadth and depth. Repertoire collection took place solely once the T cell response had peaked.

CDR1 SEHNR and CDR2 FQNEAQ come from the germline V gene (reference sequence). Trimming took 5 bases from V and 0 from J; bases not matched to a gene: 6. CDR3 length equals 15 residues. Regarding this clone: The antigen is undetermined.

Pooled samples include second doses given at about 4 or 12 weeks. This table comes from immunoSEQ multiplex PCR, and its TCRdb copy is limited to in-frame clones, with some not included. The repertoire includes approximately 110,000 clones, around 83% of them detected once, and less than 5.5% sits in the top ten. The chain has TRBV7-9 and TRBJ1-2; 7 bases match TRBD1. The sample in question was peripheral blood, obtained 28 days after the second AZD1222 dose. This clonotype was obtained from an adult who received the AZD1222 COVID-19 vaccine. The CDR3 DNA sequence: TGTGCCAGCAGCGCCGGGACAGAAACTAACTATGGCTACACCTTC. The encoded protein is CASSAGTETNYGYTF.